This TCR beta chain appears in the sequencing data of a study of T-cell reconstitution after alpha-beta-depleted transplantation in children. CDR3 length: 13 residues. Trimming took off 5 bases at V and 7 bases at J, with 14 bases between the two ends. Many counts were recorded for this clonotype. Molecular barcoding with unique molecular identifiers was used for the TCRbeta library. TCRdb called the PCR reads again in MiXCR, with one record for every CDR3 protein. Altogether roughly 500,000 distinct CDR3 sequences are present, around 12% being singletons, with the ten largest covering less than 6.5%.

The J gene is TRBJ2-5, the V gene TRBV12-3 or TRBV12-4, with unresolved D. Sequencing used PBMCs from the stem cell graft donor, obtained from the stem cell graft. This sequence originates from a human donor who donated a stem cell graft to a child with combined immunodeficiency. This CDR3 reads CASSPVLGGTQYF. CDR3 DNA sequence: TGTGCCAGCAGTCCCGTCCTCGGCGGGACCCAGTACTTC.